The clone carrying this T cell receptor beta chain has only a few counts. This sample was taken from a study of blood T cell repertoires in COVID-19. Original data processing: Nucleated cell number was recorded as an estimate derived from reference gene primer amplification. TCRdb's table, derived via immunoSEQ multiplex PCR, lists solely in-frame clones and lacks some. The V and J calls and clone size were taken over from that table, and D and trimming were inferred from the DNA. Among 390,000 or so clones, approximately 90% were seen once, and the ten largest hold roughly a tenth. Donors were grouped by their self-reported clinical history. Trimming removed 0 bases from V and 4 bases from J; junction bases left unmatched: 5. There are 15 residues in the CDR3. Germline V gene data show CDR1 as SGHRS and CDR2 as YFSETQ.

The receptor was isolated from a woman aged 45-65 years who had recovered from COVID-19. This chain joins TRBV5-1 and TRBJ1-2; the match to TRBD1 covers 8 bases. The sample comprised PBMCs or T cells enriched from blood (not recorded which). CDR3 bases: TGCGCCAGCAGCTTGGGAGTACAGGGGGTCTATGGCTACACCTTC. Amino acids: CASSLGVQGVYGYTF.